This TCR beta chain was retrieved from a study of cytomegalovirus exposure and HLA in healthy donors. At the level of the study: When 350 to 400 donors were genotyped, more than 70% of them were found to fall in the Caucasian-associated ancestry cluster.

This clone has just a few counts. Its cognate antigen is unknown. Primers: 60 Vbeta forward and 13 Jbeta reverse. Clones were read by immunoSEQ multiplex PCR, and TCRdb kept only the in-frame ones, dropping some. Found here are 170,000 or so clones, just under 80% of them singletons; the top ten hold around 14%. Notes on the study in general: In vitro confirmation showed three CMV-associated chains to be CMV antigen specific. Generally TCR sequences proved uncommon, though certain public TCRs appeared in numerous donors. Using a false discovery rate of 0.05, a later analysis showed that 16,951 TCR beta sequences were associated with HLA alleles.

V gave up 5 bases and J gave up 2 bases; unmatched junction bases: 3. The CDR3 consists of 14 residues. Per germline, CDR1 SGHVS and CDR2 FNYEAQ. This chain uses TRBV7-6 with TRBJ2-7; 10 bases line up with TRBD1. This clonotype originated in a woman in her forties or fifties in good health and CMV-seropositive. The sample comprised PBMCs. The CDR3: CASSAGTGAYEQYF. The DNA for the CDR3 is TGTGCCAGCAGCGCCGGGACAGGGGCCTACGAGCAGTACTTC.